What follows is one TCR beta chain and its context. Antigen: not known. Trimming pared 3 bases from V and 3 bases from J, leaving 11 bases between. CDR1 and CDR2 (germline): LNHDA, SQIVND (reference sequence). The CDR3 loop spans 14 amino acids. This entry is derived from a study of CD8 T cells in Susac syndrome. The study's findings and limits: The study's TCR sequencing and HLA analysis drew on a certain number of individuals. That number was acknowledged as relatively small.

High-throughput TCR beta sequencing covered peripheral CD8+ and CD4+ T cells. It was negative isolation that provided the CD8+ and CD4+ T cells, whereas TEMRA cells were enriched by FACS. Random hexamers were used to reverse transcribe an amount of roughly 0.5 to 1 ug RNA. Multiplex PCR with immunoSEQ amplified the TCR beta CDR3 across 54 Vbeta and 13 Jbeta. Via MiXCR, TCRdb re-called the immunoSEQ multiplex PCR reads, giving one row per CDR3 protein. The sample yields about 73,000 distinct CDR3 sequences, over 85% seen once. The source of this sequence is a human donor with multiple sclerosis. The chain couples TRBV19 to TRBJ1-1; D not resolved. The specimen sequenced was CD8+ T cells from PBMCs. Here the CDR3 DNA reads TGTGCCAGTAGTATTTGGGCGTTGCACACTGAAGCTTTCTTT. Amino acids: CASSIWALHTEAFF.